This T cell receptor (beta chain) is from a study of long-term antiretroviral therapy in people with HIV. Study observations and caveats: An increase in diversity followed ART, yet levels stayed below transplant donor controls.

This clone was counted once. Its antigen remains unknown. This was the immunoSEQ v3.0 assay at survey level. The method was immunoSEQ multiplex PCR; TCRdb's version includes in-frame clones alone and lacks a portion of them. The table has 15,000 to 20,000 clones, approximately 79% seen once; the top ten hold 9.5% to 14%. The CDR3 loop spans 18 amino acids. Germline V CDR1 and CDR2: SGDLS, YYNGEE. V was clipped by 0 bases and J by 1 base, with 14 bases between them. This TCR was recovered from a woman in her thirties or forties with HIV. The V gene is TRBV9, the J gene TRBJ2-6; D not resolved. The specimen was unsorted PBMCs, collected 2.3 years after starting antiretroviral therapy. The CDR3 coding sequence is TGTGCCAGCAGCGTAGGAGCACGTCTGGCGTCTGGGGCCAACGTCCTGACTTTC. Residues: CASSVGARLASGANVLTF. Combining the CDR3 with reference TRBV9 and TRBJ2-6 gives the whole variable domain DSGVTQTPKHLITATGQRVTLRCSPRSGDLSVYWYQQSLDQGLQFLIQYYNGEERAKGNILERFSAQQFPDLHSELNLSSLELGDSALYFCASSVGARLASGANVLTFGAGSRLTVL.